This TCR beta chain is drawn from a study of CD8 T cells in Susac syndrome. Random hexamers were used to reverse transcribe the RNA input (roughly 0.5 to 1 ug). TCRdb independently ran MiXCR on the immunoSEQ multiplex PCR reads; one entry per CDR3 protein. Among 200,000 or so distinct CDR3 sequences listed, 95% were seen once. The V and J ends lost 1 base and 2 bases respectively, with 9 bases between them. The length of the CDR3 is 15 residues. The specimen sequenced was CD4+ T cells from PBMCs. This TCR was recovered from a human donor with multiple sclerosis. This chain connects TRBV12-3 or TRBV12-4 to TRBJ1-5, with D possibly matching TRBD1 (5 bases). CDR3 coding DNA: TGTGCCAGCAGTTTAGGGGCAGGGCGCAATCAGCCCCAGCATTTT. Translated, it gives CASSLGAGRNQPQHF.